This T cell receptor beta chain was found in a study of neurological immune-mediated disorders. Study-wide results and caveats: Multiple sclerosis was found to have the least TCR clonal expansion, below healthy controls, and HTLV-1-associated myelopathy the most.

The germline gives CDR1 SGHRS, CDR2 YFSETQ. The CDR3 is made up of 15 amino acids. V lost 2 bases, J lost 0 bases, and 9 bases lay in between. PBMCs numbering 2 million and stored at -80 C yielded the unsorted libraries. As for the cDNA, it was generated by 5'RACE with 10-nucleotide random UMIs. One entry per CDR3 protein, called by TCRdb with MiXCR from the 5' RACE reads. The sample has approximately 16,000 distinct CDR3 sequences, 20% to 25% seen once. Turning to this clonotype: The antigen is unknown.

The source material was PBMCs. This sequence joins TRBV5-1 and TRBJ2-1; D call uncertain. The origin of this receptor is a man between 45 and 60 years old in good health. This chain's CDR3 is CASSLDRTSYNEQFF. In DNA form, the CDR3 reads TGCGCCAGCAGCTTAGACCGAACCTCCTACAATGAGCAGTTCTTC.